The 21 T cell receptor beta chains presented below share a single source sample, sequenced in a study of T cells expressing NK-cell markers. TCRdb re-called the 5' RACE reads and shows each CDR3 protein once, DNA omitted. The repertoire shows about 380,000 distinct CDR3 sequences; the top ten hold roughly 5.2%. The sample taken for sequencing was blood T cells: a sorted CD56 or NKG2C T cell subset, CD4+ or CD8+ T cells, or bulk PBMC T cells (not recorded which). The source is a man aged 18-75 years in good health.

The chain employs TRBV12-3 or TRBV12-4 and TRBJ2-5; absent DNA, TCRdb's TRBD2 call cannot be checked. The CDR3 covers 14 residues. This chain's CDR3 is CASSLLGSQETQYF.

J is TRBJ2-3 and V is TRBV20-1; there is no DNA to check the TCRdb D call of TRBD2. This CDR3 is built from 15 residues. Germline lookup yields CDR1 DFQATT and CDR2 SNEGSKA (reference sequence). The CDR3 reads CSAPLLAGVTDTQYF.

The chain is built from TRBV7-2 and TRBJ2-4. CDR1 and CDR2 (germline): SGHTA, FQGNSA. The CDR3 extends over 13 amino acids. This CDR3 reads CASSLGPKNIQYF.

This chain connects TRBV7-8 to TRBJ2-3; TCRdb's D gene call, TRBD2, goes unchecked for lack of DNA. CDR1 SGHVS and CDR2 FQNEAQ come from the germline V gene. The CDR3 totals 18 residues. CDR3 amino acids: CASSLGLAGGLLTDTQYF.

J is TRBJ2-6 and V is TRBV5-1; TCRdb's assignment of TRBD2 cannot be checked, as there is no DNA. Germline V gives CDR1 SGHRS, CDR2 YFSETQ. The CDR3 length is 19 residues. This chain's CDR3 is CASSPALLGPTSGANVLTF.

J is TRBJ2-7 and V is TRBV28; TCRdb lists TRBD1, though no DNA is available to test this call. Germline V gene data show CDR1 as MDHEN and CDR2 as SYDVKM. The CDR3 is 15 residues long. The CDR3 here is CASSPTAYSYYEQYF.

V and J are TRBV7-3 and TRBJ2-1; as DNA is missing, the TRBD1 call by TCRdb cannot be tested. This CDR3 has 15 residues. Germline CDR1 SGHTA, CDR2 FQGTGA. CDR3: CASSLAGGGFNEQFF.

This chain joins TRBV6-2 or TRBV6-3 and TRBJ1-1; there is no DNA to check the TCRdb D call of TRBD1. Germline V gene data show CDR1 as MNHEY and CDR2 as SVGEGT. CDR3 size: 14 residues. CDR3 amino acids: CASSHDRSVTEAFF.

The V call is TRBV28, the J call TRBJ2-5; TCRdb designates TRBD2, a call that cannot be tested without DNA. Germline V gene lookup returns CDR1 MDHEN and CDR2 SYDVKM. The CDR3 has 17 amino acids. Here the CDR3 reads CASSSLLRGGSPETQYF.

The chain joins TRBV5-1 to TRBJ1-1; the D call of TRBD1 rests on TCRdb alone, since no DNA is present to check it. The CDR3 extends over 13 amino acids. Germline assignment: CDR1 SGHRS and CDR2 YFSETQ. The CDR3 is CASSLNLGVEAFF.

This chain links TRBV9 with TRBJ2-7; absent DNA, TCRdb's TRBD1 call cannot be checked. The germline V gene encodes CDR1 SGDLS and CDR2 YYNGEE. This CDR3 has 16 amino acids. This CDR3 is CASSVGWDRGLYEQYF.

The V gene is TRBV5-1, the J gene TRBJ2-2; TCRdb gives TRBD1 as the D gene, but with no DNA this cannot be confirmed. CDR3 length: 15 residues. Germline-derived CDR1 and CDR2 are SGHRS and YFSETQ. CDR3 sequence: CASSLQRPRTGELFF. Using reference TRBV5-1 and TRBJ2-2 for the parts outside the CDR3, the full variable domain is KAGVTQTPRYLIKTRGQQVTLSCSPISGHRSVSWYQQTPGQGLQFLFEYFSETQRNKGNFPGRFSGRQFSNSRSEMNVSTLELGDSALYLCASSLQRPRTGELFFGEGSRLTVL.

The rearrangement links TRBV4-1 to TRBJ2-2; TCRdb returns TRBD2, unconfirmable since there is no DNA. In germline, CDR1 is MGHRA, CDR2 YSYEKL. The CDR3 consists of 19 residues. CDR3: CASSPSPTRGAANTGELFF.

CDR3 in amino acids: CASRRTGGFYEQYF. V usage is TRBV19 and J usage is TRBJ2-7; TCRdb names TRBD1, which stays unverified in the absence of DNA. CDR3 length: 14 amino acids. CDR1 is LNHDA, CDR2 SQIVND, per germline (reference sequence).

The CDR3 loop reads CASSQAHQTSGGPTDTQYF. The chain employs TRBV4-2 and TRBJ2-3; lacking DNA, the TRBD2 call made by TCRdb goes unchecked. CDR1 is LGHNA and CDR2 is YNFKEQ in the germline V gene. The CDR3 runs 19 residues.

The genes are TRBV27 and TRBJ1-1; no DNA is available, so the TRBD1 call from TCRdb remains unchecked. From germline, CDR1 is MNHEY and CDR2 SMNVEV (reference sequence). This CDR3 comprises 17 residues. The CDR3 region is CASSSRTAGTMNTEAFF.

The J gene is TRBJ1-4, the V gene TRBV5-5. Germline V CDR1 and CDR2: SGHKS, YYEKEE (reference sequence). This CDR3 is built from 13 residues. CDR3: CASSLVSSEKLFF. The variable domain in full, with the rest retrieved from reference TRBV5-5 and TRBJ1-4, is DAGVTQSPTHLIKTRGQQVTLRCSPISGHKSVSWYQQVLGQGPQFIFQYYEKEERGRGNFPDRFSARQFPNYSSELNVNALLLGDSALYLCASSLVSSEKLFFGSGTQLSVL.

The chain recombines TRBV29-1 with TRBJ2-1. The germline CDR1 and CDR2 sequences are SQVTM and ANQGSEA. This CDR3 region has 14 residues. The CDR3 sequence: CSVEVIARSYEQFF.

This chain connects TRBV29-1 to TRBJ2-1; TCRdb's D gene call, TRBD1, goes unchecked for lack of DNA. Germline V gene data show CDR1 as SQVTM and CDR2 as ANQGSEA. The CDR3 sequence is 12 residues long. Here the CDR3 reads CSVERAGPEQFF.

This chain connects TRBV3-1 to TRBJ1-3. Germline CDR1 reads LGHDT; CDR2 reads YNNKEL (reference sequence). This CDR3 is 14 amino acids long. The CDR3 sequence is CASSTKGSGNTIYF.

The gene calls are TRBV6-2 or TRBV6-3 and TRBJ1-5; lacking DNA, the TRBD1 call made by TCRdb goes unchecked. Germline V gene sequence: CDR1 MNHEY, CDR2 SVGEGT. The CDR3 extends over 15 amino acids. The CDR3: CASSYSNRGGQPQHF.